What follows are 28 T cell receptor beta chains derived from one specimen sequenced in a study of Tregs in tolerant kidney transplant recipients (dated by TCRdb to the late 2010s). Library construction relied on the immunoSEQ multiplex PCR assay. TCRdb provides this immuneACCESS table in a form limited to in-frame rearrangements. Some clones are lacking; in checked studies, under half of them reflect an unresolved V gene, and why the rest are absent is not known. The sample table contains 90,000 to 130,000 clones; only one count was recorded for nearly 90% of them. In total, the top ten clones hold under 0.35% of the sample. The intended sense of this specimen's time point label: blood sample drawn before combined kidney and bone marrow transplant. Sequenced material: CD4+ T cells from blood, taken before the transplant. These receptors were collected from a human donor who received a combined kidney and bone marrow transplant.

This clone showed up just once. This chain joins TRBV30 and TRBJ2-3; D is perhaps TRBD2 (6 bases). This CDR3 has 14 amino acids. CDR1 and CDR2 (germline): GTSNPN, SVGIG (reference sequence). V lost 5 bases and J lost 4, with 16 bases in between. CDR3 sequence reads: CAWEVGTGADTQYF. As DNA, the CDR3 is TGTGCCTGGGAGGTGGGGACGGGAGCAGATACGCAGTATTTT.

This sequence joins TRBV5-1 and TRBJ1-2; 7 bases match TRBD1. This CDR3 spans 15 amino acids. The V segment lost 3 bases and the J segment 7 bases; nucleotides outside the gene matches: 12. Germline CDR1 SGHRS, CDR2 YFSETQ. CDR3: CASSYDRVAVSGYTF. The CDR3 nucleotides are TGCGCCAGCAGCTACGACAGGGTGGCAGTCTCTGGCTACACCTTC.

This clone has at least ten counts. The V and J genes are TRBV2 and TRBJ1-1; TRBD1 is a possible D gene (6 bases). Trimming left V 8 bases short and J 5 bases short, with 15 bases between. The CDR3 length is 13 residues. Germline V gene sequence: CDR1 SNHLY, CDR2 FYNNEI. CDR3 nucleotides: TGTGCCAGCGACCCAGGGGCGTGGACTGAAGCTTTCTTT. As protein: CASDPGAWTEAFF.

This chain uses TRBV7-2 with TRBJ1-2; D unresolved. CDR1 and CDR2 from the germline V gene are SGHTA and FQGNSA. The germline V and J ends were trimmed by 0 bases and 2 bases, with 4 bases remaining between them. The CDR3 consists of 13 residues. The CDR3 sequence: CASSLAANYGYTF. The CDR3 region has the DNA TGTGCCAGCAGCTTAGCGGCAAACTATGGCTACACCTTC.

The chain links TRBV6-4 to TRBJ2-1; 8 nucleotides match TRBD1. The germline V gene has CDR1 MRHNA and CDR2 SNTAGT. The CDR3 covers 15 residues. V trimming: 6 bases; J trimming: 3 bases; junction bases outside the gene matches: 7. Here the CDR3 reads CASSATGGNYNEQFF. For the CDR3, the DNA is TGTGCCAGCAGCGCCACAGGGGGGAACTACAATGAGCAGTTCTTC.

This clone appeared once. The genes are TRBV27 and TRBJ2-1, with 8 bases identical to TRBD2. CDR3 size: 13 residues. Germline V gene data show CDR1 as MNHEY and CDR2 as SMNVEV (reference sequence). V dropped 5 bases and J dropped 9; count of bases not matched to a gene: 6. CDR3 sequence (DNA): TGTGCCAGCAGTGCCTACGGGACTAGTGAGCAGTTCTTC. It yields the protein CASSAYGTSEQFF.

The chain has TRBV29-1 and TRBJ2-4; D remains unclear. Germline values: CDR1 SQVTM, CDR2 ANQGSEA. The ends were cut back, 6 bases at V and 7 bases at J, with 22 bases in the middle. This CDR3 is 15 amino acids long. Written as DNA, the CDR3 is TGCAGCGTAAAAGGAATGTTAATGGGCAAGAACATTCAGTACTTC. Amino acid sequence: CSVKGMLMGKNIQYF.

The J gene is TRBJ2-2, the V gene TRBV29-1; 9 bases fit TRBD1. Germline CDR1 is SQVTM and CDR2 is ANQGSEA. The CDR3 length is 15 residues. With 0 bases clipped from V and 5 bases from J, the junction kept 4 bases outside the gene matches. The CDR3 reads CSVEERTGVTGELFF. CDR3 nucleotide sequence: TGCAGCGTTGAAGAGAGGACAGGGGTTACCGGGGAGCTGTTTTTT.

The gene calls are TRBV19 and TRBJ1-2; 8 bases are shared with TRBD1. The CDR3 sequence is 13 residues long. From germline, CDR1 is LNHDA and CDR2 SQIVND (reference sequence). After removal of 10 bases from V and 8 bases from J, the junction contained 12 bases not matched to a gene. Written as DNA, the CDR3 is TGTGCCACCGCGGACAGGGCCTTCCGGGGCTACACCTTC. It yields the protein CATADRAFRGYTF.

The rearrangement uses TRBV5-6 and TRBJ1-1; no firm D call. The germline V gene encodes CDR1 SGHDT and CDR2 YYEEEE. V lost 2 bases and J 0 bases, leaving 14 bases between the germline ends. This CDR3 is 16 amino acids long. CDR3 residues: CASSFILTQMNTEAFF. The DNA of the CDR3 is TGTGCCAGCAGCTTTATACTTACACAGATGAACACTGAAGCTTTCTTT.

The gene calls are TRBV10-1 and TRBJ2-5; 7 nucleotides align to TRBD2. CDR1 WNHNN and CDR2 SYGVQD come from the germline V gene (reference sequence). The CDR3 covers 12 residues. The V and J ends lost 3 bases and 9 bases, in that order; junction bases with no gene match: 4. The DNA of the CDR3 is TGCGCCAGCAGTGATGGGAGGGAGTCCCAGTACTTC. Protein product: CASSDGRESQYF.

Note on this clone: Other nucleotide sequences in the sample specify the same CDR3. The CDR3 sequence is CASRTGMGNQPQHF. Here the CDR3 DNA reads TGTGCCAGCAGAACCGGGATGGGTAATCAGCCCCAGCATTTT. The V call is TRBV6-5, the J call TRBJ1-5; D remains ambiguous. Germline assignment: CDR1 MNHEY and CDR2 SVGAGI. Between the trimmed V and J ends, which lost 6 bases and 4 bases, there was a span of 13 bases. The CDR3 extends over 14 amino acids.

This rearrangement joins TRBV25-1 to TRBJ1-3, with 8 bases aligning to TRBD1. Germline V lookup: CDR1 MGHDK, CDR2 SYGVNS. With V trimmed by 2 bases and J by 0 bases, 0 bases remained unmatched. The CDR3 is made up of 15 amino acids. CDR3 coding DNA: TGTGCCAGCAGTGAAACAGGGGGCTCTGGAAACACCATATATTTT. It is translated as CASSETGGSGNTIYF.

V usage is TRBV30 and J usage is TRBJ2-1; TRBD2 matches at 7 bases. V lost 0 bases, J lost 9 bases, and 8 bases stayed unmatched. Germline V CDR1 and CDR2: GTSNPN, SVGIG (reference sequence). The CDR3 is made up of 14 amino acids. The CDR3 is CAWSVGLGDAEQFF. CDR3 bases: TGTGCCTGGAGTGTTGGACTAGGGGACGCTGAGCAGTTCTTC.

The J gene is TRBJ2-7, the V gene TRBV25-1; 9 bases map to TRBD2. Germline values: CDR1 MGHDK, CDR2 SYGVNS. V shed 7 bases and J 5 bases; nucleotides not matched to a gene: 9. The CDR3 has 14 residues. CDR3 amino acids: CASKGGLAGHEQYF. In DNA form, the CDR3 reads TGTGCCAGCAAAGGCGGGCTAGCGGGACACGAGCAGTACTTC.

V usage is TRBV11-2 and J usage is TRBJ1-5, with 9 bases lining up with TRBD1. The junction had 10 bases not matched to a gene; V was cut back by 5 bases and J by 11 bases. The length of the CDR3 is 14 residues. Germline V CDR1 and CDR2: SGHAT, FQNNGV. The CDR3 DNA is TGTGCCAGCAGCCTCGGACAGGGGCCCAAGTCCCAGCATTTT. Protein product: CASSLGQGPKSQHF.

This clone has only one observation. The J gene is TRBJ1-1, the V gene TRBV10-2, with a tentative D call TRBD1 (5 bases). Trimming shortened V by 6 bases and J by 7 bases, and 21 bases separated the two germline ends. CDR3 length: 15 residues. CDR1 WSHSY and CDR2 SAAADI come from the germline V gene. This CDR3 reads CASRDSRGEAGEAFF. DNA for the CDR3: TGCGCCAGCAGGGACTCCCGGGGGGAGGCGGGTGAAGCTTTCTTT.

This chain joins TRBV28 and TRBJ1-1; perhaps TRBD1 as D (6 bases). The CDR3 consists of 14 residues. V lost 5 bases, J lost 7 bases, and 17 bases lay in between. The germline gives CDR1 MDHEN, CDR2 SYDVKM. Here the CDR3 DNA reads TGTGCCAGCAGTAAGGGGGGGGCCCTTAATGAAGCTTTCTTT. It yields the protein CASSKGGALNEAFF.

The CDR3 nucleotides are TGTGCCAGCAGCGCTAGCTCCTACGAGCAGTACTTC. Protein sequence: CASSASSYEQYF. This chain joins TRBV7-2 and TRBJ2-7, with D hard to call. There are 12 residues in the CDR3. CDR1 is SGHTA and CDR2 is FQGNSA in the germline V gene. Trimming removed 5 bases at V and 0 bases at J, with 5 bases between.

The genes are TRBV5-4 and TRBJ2-7; a weak D match, TRBD1 (5 bases). Germline V gives CDR1 SGHNT, CDR2 YYREEE (reference sequence). V was cut by 2 bases and J by 0 bases, with 9 bases left in between. This CDR3 is 14 amino acids long. The CDR3 region has the DNA TGTGCCAGCAGCTTCAGGCAGGGCTCCTACGAGCAGTACTTC. Amino acid sequence: CASSFRQGSYEQYF.

This chain joins TRBV19 and TRBJ1-5; 8 positions match TRBD1. The CDR3 is 16 amino acids. Trimming took 1 base from V and 3 from J; bases not matched to a gene: 5. The V gene's germline CDR1 is LNHDA and CDR2 SQIVND (reference sequence). Written as DNA, the CDR3 is TGTGCCAGTAGTATAGTAGGACAGGGTATCAATCAGCCCCAGCATTTT. Its translation is CASSIVGQGINQPQHF.

This rearrangement joins TRBV11-2 to TRBJ1-3, with unresolved D. CDR3 size: 15 residues. Germline values: CDR1 SGHAT, CDR2 FQNNGV. V was trimmed by 5 bases and J by 0 bases, leaving 11 bases between them. For the CDR3, the DNA is TGTGCCAGCAGCCAGACCGGGAGCTCTGGAAACACCATATATTTT. This sequence encodes CASSQTGSSGNTIYF.

The V gene is TRBV28, the J gene TRBJ2-2; TRBD2 matches 14 bases. The CDR3 is 15 amino acids. Trimming at V came to 4 bases and at J to 9 bases, leaving 4 bases not matched to a gene. Germline loops: CDR1 MDHEN, CDR2 SYDVKM. CDR3 sequence: CASSSGTSGRRELFF. The CDR3 bases are TGTGCCAGCAGTTCCGGGACTAGCGGGAGACGGGAGCTGTTTTTT.

This clone turned up a few times. The V gene is TRBV19, the J gene TRBJ2-2, with unresolved D. Per the germline V gene, CDR1 is LNHDA and CDR2 is SQIVND (reference sequence). V lost 6 bases to trimming and J lost 0 bases, with 8 bases between them. There are 14 residues in the CDR3. The CDR3 protein is CASSWLANTGELFF. Here the CDR3 DNA reads TGTGCCAGTAGCTGGCTAGCGAACACCGGGGAGCTGTTTTTT.

The genes are TRBV7-2 and TRBJ2-5; 7 bases map to TRBD2. The CDR3 extends over 13 amino acids. Germline V lookup: CDR1 SGHTA, CDR2 FQGNSA. Trimming took 5 bases from V and 4 from J; bases not matched to a gene: 4. The CDR3 loop reads CASSGQRGETQYF. CDR3 nucleotides: TGTGCCAGCAGCGGGCAGCGGGGAGAGACCCAGTACTTC.

V gene TRBV4-1 combines with J gene TRBJ1-6; D is unresolved. Germline loops: CDR1 MGHRA, CDR2 YSYEKL. The CDR3 length is 15 residues. Trimming took off 4 bases at V and 3 bases at J, with 10 bases between the two ends. This chain's CDR3 is CASSPGRGYNSPLHF. CDR3 coding DNA: TGCGCCAGCAGCCCCGGACGGGGCTATAATTCACCCCTCCACTTT.

This clone was seen only once. This sample also contains other DNA sequences that code for the same CDR3. This chain uses TRBV5-1 with TRBJ1-1, with D maybe TRBD1 (6 bases). CDR1 is SGHRS, CDR2 YFSETQ, per germline. CDR3 length: 14 residues. V shed 0 bases and J shed 1 base, with 7 bases lying between them. The CDR3 protein is CASSLGTANTEAFF. CDR3 bases: TGCGCCAGCAGCTTGGGGACAGCGAACACTGAAGCTTTCTTT.

CDR3 sequence (DNA): TGTGCCAGCAGCCGAGGACAGGGGAGGTACGAGCAGTACTTC. Translation gives CASSRGQGRYEQYF. The chain couples TRBV6-5 to TRBJ2-7; 9 nucleotides agree with TRBD1. This CDR3 has 14 residues. The V and J ends lost 6 bases and 4 bases, in that order; junction bases with no gene match: 7. The germline gives CDR1 MNHEY, CDR2 SVGAGI.